The T cell receptor beta chain under discussion was sequenced for a study of T cells in Graves' hyperthyroidism and ophthalmopathy. For the study at large: The initial diagnosis was the point when peripheral blood was collected, ahead of any treatment.

RNA transcripts served as the template for amplifying TCR beta CDR3 regions. When the TCR CDR3 underwent first-round RT-PCR, the HTBI primer set was used. TCRdb processed the multiplex PCR reads anew with MiXCR; each CDR3 protein has one entry. This table has 650,000 to 700,000 distinct CDR3 sequences, around a sixth appearing once. Trimming stripped 1 base from V and 5 bases from J, with 14 bases between. This CDR3 is built from 16 residues. CDR1 LNHDA and CDR2 SQIVND come from the germline V gene (reference sequence). Study-level points and caveats: With a median lead of roughly 6.8 months before onset, the model predicted ophthalmopathy. Through a model of 13 V-J features, ophthalmopathy was separated from stable hyperthyroidism. Most clonotypes expanded in the thyroid (above 0.001) were also present in blood.

This clonotype was observed a few times. Its target is unknown. What was sequenced was blood. The chain employs TRBV19 and TRBJ2-2; D is undetermined. The TCR was taken from a man in his fifties or sixties with Graves' hyperthyroidism. CDR3: CASSIVYSAGTGELFF. CDR3 DNA sequence: TGTGCCAGTAGTATAGTTTACAGCGCCGGGACCGGGGAGCTGTTTTTT.